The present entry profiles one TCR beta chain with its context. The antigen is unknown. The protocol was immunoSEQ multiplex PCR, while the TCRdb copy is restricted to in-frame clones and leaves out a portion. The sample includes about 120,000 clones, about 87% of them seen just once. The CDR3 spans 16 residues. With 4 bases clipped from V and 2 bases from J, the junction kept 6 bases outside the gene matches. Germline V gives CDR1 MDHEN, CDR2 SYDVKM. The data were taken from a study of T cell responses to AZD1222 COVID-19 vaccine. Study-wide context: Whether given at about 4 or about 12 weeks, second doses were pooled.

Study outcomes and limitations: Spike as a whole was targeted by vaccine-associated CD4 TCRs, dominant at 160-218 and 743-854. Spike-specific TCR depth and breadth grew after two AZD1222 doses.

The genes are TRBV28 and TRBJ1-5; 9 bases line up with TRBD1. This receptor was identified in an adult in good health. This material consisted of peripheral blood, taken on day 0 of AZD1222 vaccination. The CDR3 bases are TGTGCCAGCAGTTCCTACAGGGGGCGAGGCAATCAGCCCCAGCATTTT. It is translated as CASSSYRGRGNQPQHF.